This T cell receptor (beta chain) was observed in a study of T cells in localized non-small cell lung cancer. Germline V gene data show CDR1 as SGHNT and CDR2 as YENEEA. Between the trimmed V and J ends, which lost 1 base and 1 base, there was a span of 7 bases. The CDR3 length is 14 residues. Concerning this clone: Its antigen is still unknown.

The method was immunoSEQ multiplex PCR; TCRdb's version includes in-frame clones alone and lacks a portion of them. The repertoire holds around 1,500 clones, with roughly 23% as singletons. Points from the study as a whole: Overall survival was longer when the density of T cells in the blood was higher. In adjacent lung, a median roughly 60 of the top 100 tumor clones were found.

Each adjacent lung sample was taken at least 2 cm from the tumor margin and was free of atypia. This sequence was found in a male donor aged 60 or over with stage II squamous cell lung carcinoma. Sequenced here: normal lung tissue next to the tumor, sampled before any cancer treatment. The chain is built from TRBV11-3 and TRBJ2-5, with D hard to call. This CDR3 is CASSLVVLQETQYF. Written as DNA, the CDR3 is TGTGCCAGCAGCTTAGTAGTTCTCCAAGAGACCCAGTACTTC.